This TCR beta chain is drawn from a study of cytomegalovirus exposure and HLA in healthy donors (dated by TCRdb to the late 2010s). About the study as a whole: In an earlier analysis of 550 to 750 of the donors, around 290 Gb of sequence data and approximately 100 million unique TCR beta sequences from approximately 180 million T cells were reported. Besides the first cohort of roughly 700 subjects, a separate validation cohort made up of about 120 different subjects was used. The study combined high-throughput TCR immunosequencing, statistical association of individual TCRs with disease status, and machine learning to predict cytomegalovirus infection status. Donor age, sex, ethnicity and CMV serostatus were collected together with the repertoire data. Typing coverage varied by locus: about 620-630 donors for A, B, C, DRB1 and DQB1; roughly 520 for DQA1; over 600 for DPA1; roughly 450 for DPB1. To study patterns of TCR occurrence, a later analysis re-analyzed previously published TCR beta repertoires from 666 donors and added high-resolution HLA genotyping. The aim of the study was to test whether cataloging public T cell receptors could identify signatures of past pathogen exposure. An earlier analysis of some 500 of the donors used high-throughput TCR beta sequencing to judge whether each TCR beta V gene segment behaved as functional or pseudogenic. The study used immunosequencing to profile the T cell repertoires of hundreds of subjects and linked those repertoires to cytomegalovirus serostatus. All discovery cohort repertoires had been generated on a single sequencing platform. HLA typing covered class I and class II loci at four-digit resolution. Because of strong linkage in the cohort, roughly five DR-DQ haplotypes were treated as single units for association and clustering. A later genetic analysis took genome-wide SNP genotypes for about 55% of the 666 donors and used that subset as a discovery cohort. The later analysis used no new phenotypic data to find candidate immune exposures, relying instead on TCR beta sequences and their occurrence across donors. Roughly 300 gigabases of sequencing data and approximately 91 million unique TCR sequences made up an early release that covered under 750 HLA-typed donors. Of the roughly 400 genotyped donors, 80% to 90% were placed in the genetic ancestry cluster associated with self-reported Caucasian donors. On average, over 200,000 unique TCR beta nucleotide sequences were sequenced per donor among a few hundred genotyped donors of the cohort, with 15% to 20% of those sequences being non-productive. Study-level results and caveats: A few of the identified cytomegalovirus-associated TCR beta chains were confirmed in vitro to be specific for cytomegalovirus antigens. V-gene and J-gene trimming of TCR beta chains was associated with a missense DCLRE1C variant in a later genetic analysis, and the association was replicated in an independent cohort. A later analysis found that most CMV-associated TCR beta chains appeared HLA-restricted, with HLA associations seemingly driven largely by CMV exposure. A further reported finding was that TCR beta sequences accurately predicted the HLA-A and HLA-B alleles for most subjects in the first cohort. The earlier analysis of 587 of the donors excluded around 17 rarely observed V segments, including chromosome 9 orphons, because counts were too low. The sequencing pipeline was judged likely to have produced a cluster of highly shared sequence variants as a technical artifact. According to the authors, the approach could potentially be generalized to other disease states and immunological phenotypes. Presence/absence analyses assumed roughly uniform sequencing depth across donors, an assumption that may not hold. Cytomegalovirus status was reported to be diagnosed by the classifier with high specificity and sensitivity in both the original and validation cohorts. In a later analysis, about 16,000 TCR beta sequences were associated with specific HLA alleles at a false discovery rate of 0.05. In the study, 150 to 200 TCR beta chains were listed as associated with cytomegalovirus. Linkage disequilibrium might explain the correlated functional status among segregating V segments, but an unknown experimental factor could not be excluded. HLA typing was unavailable for some donors at each locus, so association tests used only the typed subset. A later analysis found that HLA-associated TCR beta chains were more clonally expanded and had lower generation probabilities than equally common non-associated chains. According to a later genetic analysis, donors in an Asian-associated ancestry cluster had fewer N-insertions in productive TCRs than the roughly 670-donor mean. In an earlier analysis of some 550 of the donors, most TCR beta V segments were observed in productive rearrangements about 87% or about 30% of the time, broadly matching IMGT annotations. The cohort was sequenced for TCR beta chains only, and without alpha or paired-chain data the features that could be detected were limited. Immune exposure information for the cohort was limited to CMV serostatus. According to a later analysis, parvovirus B19, influenza, CMV and Epstein-Barr virus appeared linked to several top co-occurrence clusters. In a later analysis, TCR association rates were found to vary across HLA loci, with the most associated TCRs seen for DRB1 alleles and the fewest for HLA-C alleles. While some public TCRs were present in many individuals, most TCR sequences turned up only very rarely across donors. When HLA alleles, especially DR and DQ, strongly co-occurred, TCR associations were difficult to assign to individual alleles.

The cohort comprised around 690 healthy bone marrow donors. All cohort members were sampled while nominally healthy, although unrecorded immune exposures were likely present. The donor was CMV seropositive and belonged to the group of a few hundred seropositive cohort members. A peripheral blood sample was collected from each donor, and TCR beta sequencing was performed on peripheral blood mononuclear cells. The Qiagen DNeasy Blood Extraction Kit was used to extract genomic DNA from the blood cell samples. Library preparation employed the immunoSEQ multiplex PCR assay. For the multiplex PCR, a mixture combining 60 forward primers for TCR Vbeta segments and 13 reverse primers for TCR Jbeta segments was used. The CDR3 region of rearranged TCR beta genes was amplified from genomic DNA by a multiplex PCR assay. The amplified TCR beta libraries were sequenced on the Illumina HiSeq System as 87-base-pair reads. On the study's bioinformatics: In a later analysis, 77 million or so unique TCR beta chains were counted across the approximately 620 repertoires, and approximately 9.9 million of these chains were shared by at least two donors. Raw reads were error-corrected and collapsed into unique sequences with a nearest-neighbor algorithm that merged closely related sequences to remove PCR and sequencing errors. Alignment of CDR3 sequences to IMGT reference sequences was used to assign V, D and J gene segments. Each retained sequence needed at least a six-nucleotide match to both a V gene segment and a J gene segment. A rearrangement counted as productive if the CDR3 had no stop codons and remained in frame with V and J, and every other rearrangement counted as non-productive. CDR3 was defined by IMGT convention, running from the second conserved V-encoded cysteine to the conserved J-encoded phenylalanine. In an earlier analysis of just under 600 of the donors, sequences lacking an unambiguous match to a single V gene segment were excluded. In an earlier analysis of 587 of the donors, a V segment was called functional when productive rearrangements were above 56.7%, and segregating when the standard deviation between donors exceeded 5%. A statistical classification framework was built for diagnosing cytomegalovirus status from the catalog of TCR beta chain sequences. A later analysis assigned V and J genes by comparing TCR nucleotide sequences with IMGT/GENE-DB human TR gene sequences. Using the TCRdist pipeline, a later analysis assigned CDR3 sequences along with most-parsimonious VDJ recombination scenarios. In a later analysis, each TCR beta chain was defined by its CDR3 amino acid sequence together with its V-gene family, and reads lacking a unique V-gene family were excluded. To address suspected cross-contamination and a sequencing artifact, a later analysis removed a few hundred highly shared, low-generation-probability nucleotide sequences. A later analysis calculated a clonal expansion index for each public chain from normalized within-repertoire ranks of inferred template counts. In a later analysis, generation probabilities were computed with a VDJ recombination model fitted to out-of-frame rearrangements, and the resulting probabilities were checked against IGoR. In a later analysis, TCR-TCR, TCR-HLA and TCR-CMV co-occurrence was scored with hypergeometric tests, and a repertoire-size bias correction was applied to TCR pairs. False discovery rates were estimated in a later analysis by permuting HLA or CMV assignments 20 times. In a later analysis, co-occurring TCRs were grouped using DBSCAN, and TCRdist sequence similarity was added for clustering within HLA-allele-positive subsets. Repertoires with fewer than 30,000 or more than 120,000 public chains were left out of co-occurrence clustering, as were a handful of repertoires with anomalous nucleotide sharing. TCRdb limited this immuneACCESS table to in-frame rearrangements with V and J called. A share of clones is missing; checked studies link under half to unresolved V genes, and the rest is unexplained. That table furnishes V, J and clone size, whereas the DNA furnished D and trimming. The sample's records list about 170,000 clones. The biggest ten clones account for approximately 0.82% of the sample.

As concerns this clone: The antigen this receptor binds is unknown.

The sequenced sample was PBMCs. The origin of this receptor is a young woman in good health and CMV-seropositive.

For the CDR3, the sequence is CATRKLGTSGMYIAKNIQYF. The bases read TGTGCCACCAGAAAACTAGGGACTAGCGGGATGTATATTGCCAAAAACATTCAGTACTTC. Here the chain combines TRBV15 and TRBJ2-4; a stretch of 13 junction bases matches TRBD2. V is trimmed back by 6 bases and J by 1 base, and the junction contains 15 bases that no gene match accounts for. Counted from cysteine to phenylalanine, this CDR3 has 20 amino acids. Here the CDR3 DNA is all that survives: 60 bases in frame from base 1. CDR1 and CDR2 were assigned from the germline V gene (reference sequence) as LNHNV and YYDKDF.